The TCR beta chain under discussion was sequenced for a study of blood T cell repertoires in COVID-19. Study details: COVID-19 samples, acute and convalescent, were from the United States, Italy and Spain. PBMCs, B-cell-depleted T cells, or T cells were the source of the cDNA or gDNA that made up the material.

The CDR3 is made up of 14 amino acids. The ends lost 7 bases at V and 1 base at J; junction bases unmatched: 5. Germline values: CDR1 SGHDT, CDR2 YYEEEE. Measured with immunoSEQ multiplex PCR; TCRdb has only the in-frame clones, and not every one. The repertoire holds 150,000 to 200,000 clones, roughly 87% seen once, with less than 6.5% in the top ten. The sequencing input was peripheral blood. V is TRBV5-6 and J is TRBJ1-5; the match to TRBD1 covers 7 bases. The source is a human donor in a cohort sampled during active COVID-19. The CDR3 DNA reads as TGTGCCAGCGGATACAGGGGAAGCAATCAGCCCCAGCATTTT. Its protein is CASGYRGSNQPQHF. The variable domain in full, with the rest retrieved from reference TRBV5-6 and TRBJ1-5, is DAGVTQSPTHLIKTRGQQVTLRCSPKSGHDTVSWYQQALGQGPQFIFQYYEEEERQRGNFPDRFSGHQFPNYSSELNVNALLLGDSALYLCASGYRGSNQPQHFGDGTRLSIL.